This T cell receptor beta chain was identified in a study of T cells after yellow fever vaccination. Study-wide results and caveats: Most primary-vaccination clones reappeared after the booster (about 97% CD4, 75% to 90% CD8).

TCRdb reanalysed the 5' RACE reads using MiXCR and keeps one entry per CDR3 protein. The sample contains 250,000 to 300,000 distinct CDR3 sequences, approximately 12% of which appear only once. The ends lost 0 bases at V and 4 bases at J; junction bases unmatched: 24. The CDR3 is 22 amino acids. Germline V CDR1 and CDR2: SGDLS, YYNGEE. In regard to this clonotype: Its antigen is as yet unknown.

Sample: CD4+ T cells sorted from PBMCs, taken 45 days after the yellow fever booster vaccination. This receptor was obtained from a man aged 30-40 years who received the YFV17D yellow fever vaccine. J is TRBJ2-7 and V is TRBV9, with 11 bases lining up with TRBD2. The CDR3 is CASSVAVASWRTSGLLGYEQYF. The CDR3 DNA reads TGTGCCAGCAGCGTAGCGGTTGCGTCCTGGAGGACTAGCGGGCTGTTGGGGTACGAGCAGTACTTC.